The 6 T cell receptor beta chains below come from one sample, sequenced in a study of regulatory T cells in long-lasting Graves disease. Specified time point: persistent/refractory GD, antithyroid drugs over 5 years with positive TRAb. The authors made the TCR library using RNA they extracted from PBMCs. Arm-PCR of CDR3 regions with iRepertoire HTBI primers generated TCR beta libraries. TCRdb recomputed calls from the multiplex PCR reads with MiXCR, one row per CDR3 protein. The repertoire has a few hundred thousand distinct CDR3 sequences, around a fifth of them found once; the top ten carry about 6.6%. Specimen: peripheral blood mononuclear cells (PBMCs), collected when the disease was refractory, from a patient treated with antithyroid drugs. Receptors were obtained from a female donor with Graves disease.

This clonotype was seen only a few times. The genes are TRBV29-1 and TRBJ2-7; the match to TRBD1 covers 8 bases. Germline CDR1 is SQVTM and CDR2 is ANQGSEA. This CDR3 contains 13 residues. The ends lost 4 bases at V and 3 bases at J; junction bases unmatched: 5. In DNA form, the CDR3 reads TGCAGCGTTGCGGGACAGGACGTCTACGAGCAGTACTTC. Translation: CSVAGQDVYEQYF.

V gene TRBV6-1 combines with J gene TRBJ2-2; a possible D gene is TRBD2 (6 bases). The CDR3 is 16 residues long. Germline CDR1 is MNHNS and CDR2 is SASEGT. V was shortened by 6 bases and J by 1 base, with 15 bases between the two germline ends. The CDR3 bases are TGTGCCAGCAGCCCCTCCGCGGGACTGAACACCGGGGAGCTGTTTTTT. It codes for CASSPSAGLNTGELFF.

This clonotype occurred many times. V gene TRBV28 combines with J gene TRBJ1-3; D is unresolved. The CDR3 contains 16 residues. With 2 bases removed from V and 2 bases from J, the gap between germline ends came to 13 bases. Germline V gene data show CDR1 as MDHEN and CDR2 as SYDVKM. CDR3 nucleotides: TGTGCCAGCAGTTTACCCCACGGGTTTCCTGGAAACACCATATATTTT. This codes for CASSLPHGFPGNTIYF.

The rearrangement uses TRBV13 and TRBJ1-5; the D is unclear. The CDR3 totals 15 residues. With 5 bases removed from V and 2 bases from J, the gap between germline ends came to 13 bases. From germline, CDR1 is PRHDT and CDR2 FYEKMQ (reference sequence). The CDR3 is CASSQRAFGNQPQHF. CDR3 coding DNA: TGTGCCAGCAGCCAGCGGGCTTTTGGCAATCAGCCCCAGCATTTT.

This clonotype has ten or more counts. The rearrangement uses TRBV7-9 and TRBJ1-2, with TRBD1 as a possible D gene (6 bases). CDR1 and CDR2 from the germline V gene are SEHNR and FQNEAQ (reference sequence). The ends were cut back, 11 bases at V and 3 bases at J, with 16 bases in the middle. The CDR3 totals 13 residues. The CDR3 region is CAERGGSDYGYTF. DNA of the CDR3: TGTGCCGAAAGGGGGGGTTCGGACTATGGCTACACCTTC.

This clonotype was seen many times. This CDR3 is CASGLLLETQYF. The CDR3 nucleotides read TGTGCTAGTGGTTTGTTATTGGAGACCCAGTACTTC. This chain uses TRBV12-5 with TRBJ2-5; D uncertain. Between the trimmed V and J ends, which lost 2 bases and 5 bases, there was a span of 6 bases. Germline V gene lookup returns CDR1 LGHNT and CDR2 FRNRAP. CDR3 size: 12 residues. Full variable domain (outside the CDR3, taken from reference TRBV12-5 and TRBJ2-5): DARVTQTPRHKVTEMGQEVTMRCQPILGHNTVFWYRQTMMQGLELLAYFRNRAPLDDSGMPKDRFSAEMPDATLATLKIQPSEPRDSAVYFCASGLLLETQYFGPGTRLLVL.